One and the same sample provided the 9 T cell receptor beta chains below, sequenced in a study of early T cells in non-severe SARS-CoV-2 infection. TCRdb redid the calling of the 5' RACE reads with MiXCR, one entry per CDR3 protein. The data contain over 30,000 distinct CDR3 sequences, around 4.3% of them singletons. The specimen was whole blood. The receptor source for this set is an adult who was a healthcare worker with PCR-confirmed SARS-CoV-2 infection or an uninfected control (not recorded which).

This clonotype has a count of ten or more. The chain has TRBV12-3 or TRBV12-4 and TRBJ2-7, with D possibly TRBD2 on 6 matching bases. The CDR3 is 11 residues long. V lost 3 bases, J lost 6 bases, and 6 bases lay in between. The CDR3 region is CASSLEGEQYF. The CDR3 nucleotides read TGTGCCAGCAGTTTGGAGGGCGAGCAGTACTTC.

The chain recombines TRBV14 with TRBJ1-2; a weak D match, TRBD1 (5 bases). The germline gives CDR1 SGHDN, CDR2 FVKESK. This CDR3 has 13 residues. Trimming removed 1 base from V and 8 bases from J, with 11 bases in between. CDR3 coding DNA: TGTGCCAGCAGCCAAGTCGATGGGGACGGCTACACCTTC. Translation: CASSQVDGDGYTF.

This clonotype was detected ten times or more. The chain employs TRBV7-3 and TRBJ1-2; perhaps TRBD1 as D (6 bases). The CDR3 loop spans 13 amino acids. V was trimmed by 4 bases and J by 8 bases, leaving 14 bases between them. The germline gives CDR1 SGHTA, CDR2 FQGTGA. The CDR3 spells CASSSGGDDGYTF. In nucleotides, the CDR3 is TGTGCCAGCAGCTCCGGGGGCGATGACGGCTACACCTTC.

In its sample, this clonotype was seen many times. This sequence joins TRBV19 and TRBJ2-5, with 7 bases aligning to TRBD2. The CDR3 covers 17 residues. CDR1 is LNHDA and CDR2 is SQIVND in the germline V gene (reference sequence). Trimming cost V 5 bases and J 2 bases; bases outside gene matches: 14. CDR3 loop: CASSPDPRSGAQETQYF. The CDR3 DNA sequence: TGTGCCAGTAGTCCCGACCCCAGAAGCGGGGCGCAAGAGACCCAGTACTTC.

Many counts were recorded for this clonotype. The V call is TRBV7-2, the J call TRBJ1-3; D not resolved. This CDR3 comprises 15 residues. Germline V gene sequence: CDR1 SGHTA, CDR2 FQGNSA. V lost 2 bases, J lost 7 bases, and 15 bases lay in between. The CDR3 DNA reads as TGTGCCAGCAGCTTATTCTCGACACAAGGGAACACCATATATTTT. Translating it yields CASSLFSTQGNTIYF. The whole variable domain, remainder taken from reference TRBV7-2 and TRBJ1-3, is GAGVSQSPSNKVTEKGKDVELRCDPISGHTALYWYRQSLGQGLEFLIYFQGNSAPDKSGLPSDRFSAERTGGSVSTLTIQRTQQEDSAVYLCASSLFSTQGNTIYFGEGSWLTVV.

There are many counts of this clonotype. The chain carries TRBV6-6 and TRBJ2-3; 15 nucleotides align to TRBD2. CDR1 is MNHNY, CDR2 SVGAGI, per germline (reference sequence). The trim removed 2 bases at V and 4 bases at J, leaving 16 bases unmatched. The CDR3 contains 21 residues. As DNA, the CDR3 is TGTGCCAGCAGTTACACCCCGAGAGGACTAGCGGGGGGGCCTGGCCCAGATACGCAGTATTTT. Its protein is CASSYTPRGLAGGPGPDTQYF.

The V and J genes are TRBV5-1 and TRBJ2-6; 8 bases map to TRBD1. The V gene's germline CDR1 is SGHRS and CDR2 YFSETQ. The CDR3 is made up of 17 amino acids. V lost 5 bases, J lost 3 bases, and 10 bases stayed unmatched. CDR3 protein: CASRFNTGTGGANVLTF. The CDR3 DNA follows: TGCGCCAGCAGGTTCAATACCGGGACAGGTGGGGCCAACGTCCTGACTTTC.

This clonotype was seen repeatedly, ten times or more. The rearrangement uses TRBV10-3 and TRBJ2-2; 7 bases line up with TRBD1. With 10 bases clipped from V and 1 base from J, the junction kept 6 bases outside the gene matches. Germline CDR1 is ENHRY and CDR2 is SYGVKD. CDR3 length: 14 amino acids. Written as DNA, the CDR3 is TGTGCCAAACGGGACAGTTTGAACACCGGGGAGCTGTTTTTT. Its protein product is CAKRDSLNTGELFF.

This clonotype appeared many times. This rearrangement joins TRBV11-2 to TRBJ2-5; D gene uncertain. The CDR3 has 16 residues. Trimming stripped 3 bases from V and 7 bases from J, with 21 bases between. Germline CDR1 is SGHAT and CDR2 is FQNNGV. CDR3 protein: CASSLAPLGREGTQYF. Here the CDR3 DNA reads TGTGCCAGCAGCTTGGCCCCATTAGGACGAGAAGGGACCCAGTACTTC. The full variable domain, rest sourced from reference TRBV11-2 and TRBJ2-5, is EAGVAQSPRYKIIEKRQSVAFWCNPISGHATLYWYQQILGQGPKLLIQFQNNGVVDDSQLPKDRFSAERLKGVDSTLKIQPAKLEDSAVYLCASSLAPLGREGTQYFGPGTRLLVL.